These T cell receptor beta chains were read from a single sample in a study of regulatory T cells in long-lasting Graves disease. TCRdb ran MiXCR on the multiplex PCR reads and lists one entry per CDR3 protein. The sample includes about 430,000 distinct CDR3 sequences, around 16% of them seen just once. Separately, the same data were catalogued under a study of T cells in Graves' hyperthyroidism and ophthalmopathy.

The specimen comprised peripheral blood mononuclear cells (PBMCs), sampled at new diagnosis, from a patient treated with antithyroid drugs. These receptors came from a middle-aged woman with Graves disease. CDR3s include the opening cysteine and the closing phenylalanine or tryptophan. D genes are given only for firm matches. Where a row states a size, it is once, few, many or the class of an expanded clone; other rows omit it.

CDR3 | DNA | D | J | V | size
CASRSGLNEQYF | TGTGCCAGCAGGTCCGGGCTTAACGAGCAGTACTTC | NA | TRBJ2-7 | TRBV25-1 | few
CASGSSGSSYEQYF | TGCGCCAGCGGCTCCAGCGGAAGCTCCTACGAGCAGTACTTC | NA | TRBJ2-7 | TRBV5-1 | many
CASSPGTGAVNEQFF | TGCGCCAGCAGCCCGGGGACAGGGGCTGTCAATGAGCAGTTCTTC | TRBD1 | TRBJ2-1 | TRBV4-1 | NA
CASSLANLPYEQYF | TGTGCCAGCAGCTTAGCTAACCTACCCTACGAGCAGTACTTC | NA | TRBJ2-7 | TRBV7-2 | many
CASSDVGNTIYF | TGTGCCAGCAGTGATGTTGGAAACACCATATATTTT | NA | TRBJ1-3 | TRBV6-2/TRBV6-3 | many
CASSLKGQDQETQYF | TGTGCCAGCAGCCTCAAGGGACAGGACCAAGAGACCCAGTACTTC | TRBD1 | TRBJ2-5 | TRBV7-9 | many
CASPDRTTYEQYF | TGTGCCAGCCCCGACAGGACTACCTACGAGCAGTACTTC | NA | TRBJ2-7 | TRBV28 | many
CASSLSAYNEQFF | TGTGCCAGCAGTTTATCAGCGTACAATGAGCAGTTCTTC | NA | TRBJ2-1 | TRBV27 | few
CASSPVASYNEQFF | TGTGCCAGCAGTCCCGTCGCGTCCTACAATGAGCAGTTCTTC | NA | TRBJ2-1 | TRBV12-3/TRBV12-4 | many
CASSPPPGGYEQYF | TGTGCCAGCAGCCCCCCCCCAGGGGGCTACGAGCAGTACTTC | TRBD1 | TRBJ2-7 | TRBV7-2 | many
CASSEDSGSPYNEQFF | TGTGCCAGCAGTGAAGATAGCGGGAGTCCCTACAATGAGCAGTTCTTC | TRBD2 | TRBJ2-1 | TRBV2 | many
CASSLVLGNNEQFF | TGTGCCAGCAGCTTAGTTCTGGGCAACAATGAGCAGTTCTTC | NA | TRBJ2-1 | TRBV7-9 | NA
CAISDPGGRSYNEQFF | TGTGCCATCAGTGACCCAGGGGGACGGTCGTACAATGAGCAGTTCTTC | TRBD1 | TRBJ2-1 | TRBV10-3 | few
CASRSGGYTF | TGTGCCAGCAGGTCTGGGGGCTACACCTTC | NA | TRBJ1-2 | TRBV28 | NA
CASSPNAGGTGELFF | TGTGCCAGCAGCCCCAACGCGGGAGGCACCGGGGAGCTGTTTTTT | TRBD2 | TRBJ2-2 | TRBV6-1 | NA
CAGARGSTNYGYTF | TGTGCCGGGGCCCGAGGCTCTACTAACTATGGCTACACCTTC | NA | TRBJ1-2 | TRBV6-1 | NA
CASRDGPGELFF | TGTGCCAGCAGGGACGGGCCCGGGGAGCTGTTTTTT | NA | TRBJ2-2 | TRBV6-1 | many
CATESGRGDTQYF | TGTGCCACGGAAAGCGGGAGGGGAGATACGCAGTATTTT | TRBD2 | TRBJ2-3 | TRBV24-1 | NA
CASSLNEGTNTEAFF | TGTGCCAGCAGCCTTAATGAGGGGACGAACACTGAAGCTTTCTTT | NA | TRBJ1-1 | TRBV6-2/TRBV6-3 | NA
CASSYGTSMRKLFF | TGTGCCAGCAGCTACGGGACCTCTATGAGGAAACTGTTTTTT | NA | TRBJ1-4 | TRBV5-6 | few
CASSMGVIYYEQYF | TGTGCCAGCAGTATGGGGGTTATCTACTACGAGCAGTACTTC | NA | TRBJ2-7 | TRBV6-2/TRBV6-3 | few
CSASPGWMRDTQYF | TGCAGTGCTAGCCCGGGGTGGATGCGGGATACGCAGTATTTT | NA | TRBJ2-3 | TRBV20-1 | many
CASSEGTAPWAIQYF | TGTGCCAGCAGTGAAGGAACGGCACCCTGGGCCATTCAGTACTTC | NA | TRBJ2-4 | TRBV2 | many
CASSLGGGMYNEQFF | TGTGCCAGCAGCTTAGGGGGGGGGATGTACAATGAGCAGTTCTTC | TRBD2 | TRBJ2-1 | TRBV7-8 | many
CASSWGPTGGQETQYF | TGTGCCAGCAGTTGGGGGCCTACAGGGGGCCAAGAGACCCAGTACTTC | TRBD1 | TRBJ2-5 | TRBV27 | NA
CASSIAPGGHGELFF | TGTGCCAGTAGTATTGCCCCCGGCGGCCACGGGGAGCTGTTTTTT | NA | TRBJ2-2 | TRBV19 | NA
CASSPGWNGRGTEAFF | TGTGCCAGCAGCCCGGGGTGGAACGGCCGGGGAACTGAAGCTTTCTTT | NA | TRBJ1-1 | TRBV11-2 | many
CATSRATEDTEAFF | TGTGCCACCAGCAGAGCGACAGAGGACACTGAAGCTTTCTTT | NA | TRBJ1-1 | TRBV15 | many
CASSPSYIPAVREQFF | TGTGCCAGCAGCCCCTCCTACATTCCCGCCGTTCGTGAGCAGTTCTTC | NA | TRBJ2-1 | TRBV11-2 | many
CASSPRKVINTGELFF | TGTGCCAGCAGCCCCCGCAAAGTGATAAACACCGGGGAGCTGTTTTTT | NA | TRBJ2-2 | TRBV7-9 | NA
CASSQEGVAAYEQYF | TGCGCCAGCAGCCAAGAAGGAGTAGCCGCTTACGAGCAGTACTTC | NA | TRBJ2-7 | TRBV4-1 | many
CASSLLNLKGSLAGKNGEQFF | TGTGCCAGCAGTTTACTAAACCTCAAGGGGAGTCTAGCGGGGAAGAACGGCGAGCAGTTCTTC | TRBD2 | TRBJ2-1 | TRBV28 | many
CASSYRQAIETQYF | TGTGCCAGCAGCTATAGACAGGCGATAGAGACCCAGTACTTC | NA | TRBJ2-5 | TRBV11-2 | NA
CASSGTGATNEKLFF | TGTGCCAGCAGTGGGACGGGAGCAACTAATGAAAAACTGTTTTTT | NA | TRBJ1-4 | TRBV2 | many
CASTRRGQVSMNTEAFF | TGTGCCAGCACCCGGCGGGGACAGGTATCTATGAACACTGAAGCTTTCTTT | TRBD1 | TRBJ1-1 | TRBV5-5 | many
CSASTRTNAYNEQFF | TGCAGTGCTTCGACTAGAACCAACGCCTACAATGAGCAGTTCTTC | NA | TRBJ2-1 | TRBV20-1 | few
CASSQTPRTDTQYF | TGTGCCAGCAGTCAGACACCTCGCACAGATACGCAGTATTTT | NA | TRBJ2-3 | TRBV6-2/TRBV6-3 | NA
CASSLAGGDTDTQYF | TGTGCCAGCAGCTTAGCGGGAGGGGACACAGATACGCAGTATTTT | TRBD2 | TRBJ2-3 | TRBV7-8 | many
CATSRVQETQYF | TGTGCCACCAGCAGAGTCCAAGAGACCCAGTACTTC | NA | TRBJ2-5 | TRBV15 | many
CASTQGETQYF | TGTGCCAGCACCCAGGGAGAGACCCAGTACTTC | NA | TRBJ2-5 | TRBV6-1 | NA
CAWSVPAVSGNTIYF | TGTGCCTGGAGTGTACCGGCCGTCTCTGGAAACACCATATATTTT | NA | TRBJ1-3 | TRBV30 | many
CVSSKLAGGLNEQFF | TGTGTCAGCAGTAAACTGGCGGGAGGGCTCAATGAGCAGTTCTTC | TRBD2 | TRBJ2-1 | TRBV28 | NA
CASSQDGSSYNSPLHF | TGTGCCAGCAGCCAAGACGGGAGCTCCTATAATTCACCCCTCCACTTT | NA | TRBJ1-6 | TRBV4-2 | few
CASSLIAGGEKLFF | TGTGCCAGCAGTTTGATAGCTGGGGGTGAAAAACTGTTTTTT | NA | TRBJ1-4 | TRBV28 | many
CSARDTGDTEAFF | TGCAGTGCTAGAGATACAGGGGACACTGAAGCTTTCTTT | TRBD1 | TRBJ1-1 | TRBV20-1 | many
CASCPGQGDNEQFF | TGTGCCAGCTGTCCGGGACAGGGGGACAATGAGCAGTTCTTC | TRBD1 | TRBJ2-1 | TRBV2 | many
CASSQDPRGPFF | TGCGCCAGCAGCCAAGATCCCCGGGGACCTTTCTTT | NA | TRBJ1-1 | TRBV4-1 | NA
CASNFEASGAPSGYEQYF | TGTGCCAGCAATTTCGAGGCTAGCGGAGCTCCCTCGGGGTACGAGCAGTACTTC | TRBD2 | TRBJ2-7 | TRBV2 | many
CASSLEGRGNTGELFF | TGCGCCAGCAGCTTGGAGGGGCGAGGGAACACCGGGGAGCTGTTTTTT | NA | TRBJ2-2 | TRBV5-1 | many
CASSQGLAGGREQFF | TGTGCCAGCAGCCAGGGACTAGCGGGAGGACGGGAGCAGTTCTTC | TRBD2 | TRBJ2-1 | TRBV7-2 | many
CASSLGGTRGFLYF | TGTGCCAGCAGTTTAGGTGGGACTAGGGGTTTTTTGTACTTC | TRBD2 | TRBJ2-7 | TRBV12-3/TRBV12-4 | many
CTSGGRAGETQYF | TGTACCAGCGGCGGGAGGGCCGGGGAGACCCAGTACTTC | TRBD2 | TRBJ2-5 | TRBV6-2/TRBV6-3 | NA